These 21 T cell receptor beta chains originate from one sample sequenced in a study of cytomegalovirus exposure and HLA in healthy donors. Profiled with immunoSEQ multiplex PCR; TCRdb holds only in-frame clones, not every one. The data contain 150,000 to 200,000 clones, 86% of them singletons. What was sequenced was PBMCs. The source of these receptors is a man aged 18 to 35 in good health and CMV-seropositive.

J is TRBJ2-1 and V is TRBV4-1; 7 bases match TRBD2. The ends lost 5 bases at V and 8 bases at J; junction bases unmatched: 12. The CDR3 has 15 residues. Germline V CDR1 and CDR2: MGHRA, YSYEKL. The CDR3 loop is CASSGLEVSVDEQFF. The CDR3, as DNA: TGCGCCAGCAGCGGACTAGAGGTGTCGGTGGATGAGCAGTTCTTC.

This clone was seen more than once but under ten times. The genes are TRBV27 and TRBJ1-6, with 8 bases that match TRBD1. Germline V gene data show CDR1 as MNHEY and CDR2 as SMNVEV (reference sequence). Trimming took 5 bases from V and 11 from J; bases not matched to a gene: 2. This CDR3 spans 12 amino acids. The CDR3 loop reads CASSQQGAPLHF. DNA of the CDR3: TGTGCCAGCAGTCAACAGGGGGCACCCCTCCACTTT.

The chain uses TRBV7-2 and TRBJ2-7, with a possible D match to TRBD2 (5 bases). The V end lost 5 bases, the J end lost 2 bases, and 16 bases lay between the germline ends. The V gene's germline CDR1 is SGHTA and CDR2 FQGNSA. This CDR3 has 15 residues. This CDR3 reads CASSPEAVFAYEQYF. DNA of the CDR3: TGTGCCAGCAGCCCGGAAGCGGTCTTCGCCTACGAGCAGTACTTC.

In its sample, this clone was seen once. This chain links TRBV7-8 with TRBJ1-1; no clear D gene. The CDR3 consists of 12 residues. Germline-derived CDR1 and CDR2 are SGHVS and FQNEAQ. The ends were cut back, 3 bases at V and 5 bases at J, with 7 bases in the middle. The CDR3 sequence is CASSFGETEAFF. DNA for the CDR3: TGTGCCAGCAGCTTCGGGGAGACTGAAGCTTTCTTT. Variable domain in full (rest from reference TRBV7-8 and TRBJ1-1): GAGVSQSPRYKVAKRGQDVALRCDPISGHVSLFWYQQALGQGPEFLTYFQNEAQLDKSGLPSDRFFAERPEGSVSTLKIQRTQQEDSAVYLCASSFGETEAFFGQGTRLTVV.

The CDR3 is CASRAYRDRGTEAFF. Here the CDR3 DNA reads TGTGCCAGCAGGGCCTACCGGGACAGGGGTACTGAAGCTTTCTTT. The chain employs TRBV7-9 and TRBJ1-1; 10 positions match TRBD1. The ends lost 6 bases at V and 5 bases at J; junction bases unmatched: 9. The CDR3 loop spans 15 amino acids. CDR1 and CDR2 from the germline V gene are SEHNR and FQNEAQ (reference sequence).

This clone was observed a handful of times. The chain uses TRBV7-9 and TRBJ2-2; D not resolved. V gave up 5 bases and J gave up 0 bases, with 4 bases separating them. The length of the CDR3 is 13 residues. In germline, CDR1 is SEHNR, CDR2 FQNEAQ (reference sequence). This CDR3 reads CASSPANTGELFF. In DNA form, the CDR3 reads TGTGCCAGCAGCCCTGCGAACACCGGGGAGCTGTTTTTT.

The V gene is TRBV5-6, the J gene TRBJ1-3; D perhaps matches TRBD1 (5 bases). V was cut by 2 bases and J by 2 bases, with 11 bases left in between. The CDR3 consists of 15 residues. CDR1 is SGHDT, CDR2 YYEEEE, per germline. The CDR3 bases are TGTGCCAGCAGCTTCGGCAGGGCACCTGGAAACACCATATATTTT. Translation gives CASSFGRAPGNTIYF.

The CDR3 region is CASSHDSATGELFF. CDR3 sequence (DNA): TGTGCCAGCAGCCACGACAGCGCCACCGGGGAGCTGTTTTTT. J is TRBJ2-2 and V is TRBV7-2; possibly TRBD1 for D (5 bases). Germline V gene data show CDR1 as SGHTA and CDR2 as FQGNSA. V gave up 5 bases and J gave up 4 bases, with 11 bases separating them. CDR3 length: 14 amino acids.

CDR3 amino acids: CASSVTGDTGELFF. Written as DNA, the CDR3 is TGTGCCAGTAGTGTGACAGGGGACACCGGGGAGCTGTTTTTT. The chain links TRBV19 to TRBJ2-2; 8 bases agree with TRBD1. The CDR3 contains 14 residues. Trimming at V came to 5 bases and at J to 3 bases, leaving 2 bases not matched to a gene. Germline lookup yields CDR1 LNHDA and CDR2 SQIVND (reference sequence).

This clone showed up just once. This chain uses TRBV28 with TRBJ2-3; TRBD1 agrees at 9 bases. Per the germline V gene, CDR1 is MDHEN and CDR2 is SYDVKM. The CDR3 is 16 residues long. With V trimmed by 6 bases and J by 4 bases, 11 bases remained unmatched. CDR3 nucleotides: TGTGCCAGCAGCCCACCCGGGACAGGGCGGGCAGATACGCAGTATTTT. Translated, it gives CASSPPGTGRADTQYF.

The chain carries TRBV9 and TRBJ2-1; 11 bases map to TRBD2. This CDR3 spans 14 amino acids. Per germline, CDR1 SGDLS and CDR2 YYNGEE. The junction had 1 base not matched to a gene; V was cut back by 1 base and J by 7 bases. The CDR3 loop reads CASSVTSGSNEQFF. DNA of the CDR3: TGTGCCAGCAGCGTAACTAGCGGGAGTAATGAGCAGTTCTTC.

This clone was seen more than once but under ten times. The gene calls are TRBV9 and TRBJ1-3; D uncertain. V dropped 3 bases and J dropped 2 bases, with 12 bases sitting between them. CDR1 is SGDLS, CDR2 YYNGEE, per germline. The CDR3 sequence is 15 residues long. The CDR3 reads CASSAEAGPGNTIYF. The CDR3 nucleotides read TGTGCCAGCAGCGCCGAGGCGGGTCCTGGAAACACCATATATTTT.

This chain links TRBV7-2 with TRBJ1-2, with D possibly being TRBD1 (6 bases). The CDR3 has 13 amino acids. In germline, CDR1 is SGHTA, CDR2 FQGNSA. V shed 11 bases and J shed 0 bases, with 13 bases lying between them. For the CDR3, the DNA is TGTGCCTCCGGGGACACCACTAACTATGGCTACACCTTC. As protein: CASGDTTNYGYTF.

DNA for the CDR3: TGTGCCAGCGCGGACTACTCCTACGAGCAGTACTTC. Translating gives CASADYSYEQYF. V is TRBV19 and J is TRBJ2-7; D possibly corresponds to TRBD2 (6 bases). V was cut by 9 bases and J by 0 bases, with 9 bases left in between. The CDR3 is made up of 12 amino acids. The germline gives CDR1 LNHDA, CDR2 SQIVND (reference sequence).

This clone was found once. The CDR3 is CASSPSGGYEQYF. The DNA for the CDR3 is TGTGCCAGTAGTCCTTCGGGTGGCTACGAGCAGTACTTC. V and J are TRBV19 and TRBJ2-7, with no clear D. Between the trimmed V and J ends, which lost 5 bases and 3 bases, there was a span of 11 bases. This CDR3 is built from 13 residues. Germline assignment: CDR1 LNHDA and CDR2 SQIVND (reference sequence).

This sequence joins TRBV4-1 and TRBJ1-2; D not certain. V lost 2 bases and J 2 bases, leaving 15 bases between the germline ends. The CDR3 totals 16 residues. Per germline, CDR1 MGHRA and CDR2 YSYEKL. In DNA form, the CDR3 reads TGCGCCAGCAGCCAAACCGCCGTCTTCGGGAACTATGGCTACACCTTC. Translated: CASSQTAVFGNYGYTF.

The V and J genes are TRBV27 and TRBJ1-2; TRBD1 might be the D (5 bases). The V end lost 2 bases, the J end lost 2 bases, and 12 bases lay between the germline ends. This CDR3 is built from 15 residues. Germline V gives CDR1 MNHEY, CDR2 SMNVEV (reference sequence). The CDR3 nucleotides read TGTGCCAGCAGTTTAATTGCGGGGACGAACTATGGCTACACCTTC. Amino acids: CASSLIAGTNYGYTF.

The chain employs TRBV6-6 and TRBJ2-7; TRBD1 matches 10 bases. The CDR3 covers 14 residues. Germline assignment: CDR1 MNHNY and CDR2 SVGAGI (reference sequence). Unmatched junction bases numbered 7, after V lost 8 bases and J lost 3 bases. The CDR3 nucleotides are TGTGCCAGCCGACGGGGGACAGGGGACTACGAGCAGTACTTC. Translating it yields CASRRGTGDYEQYF.

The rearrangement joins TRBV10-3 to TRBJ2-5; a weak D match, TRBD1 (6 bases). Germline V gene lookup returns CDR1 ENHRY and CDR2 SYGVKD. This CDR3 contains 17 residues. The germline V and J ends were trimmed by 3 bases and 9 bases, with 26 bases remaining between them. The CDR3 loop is CAISDPADYRDKRPQYF. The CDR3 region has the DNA TGTGCCATCAGTGACCCGGCAGACTACAGGGACAAGAGACCCCAGTACTTC.

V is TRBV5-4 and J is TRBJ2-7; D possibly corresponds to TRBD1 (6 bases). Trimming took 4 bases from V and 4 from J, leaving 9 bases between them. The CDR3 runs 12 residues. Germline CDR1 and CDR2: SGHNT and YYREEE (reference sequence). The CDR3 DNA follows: TGTGCCAGCAGCCAGGACAGTTACGAGCAGTACTTC. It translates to CASSQDSYEQYF.

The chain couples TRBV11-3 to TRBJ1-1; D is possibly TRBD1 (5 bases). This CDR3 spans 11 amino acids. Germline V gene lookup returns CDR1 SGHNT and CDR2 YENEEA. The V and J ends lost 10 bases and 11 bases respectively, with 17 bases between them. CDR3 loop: CATAGEPWAFF. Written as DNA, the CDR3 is TGTGCCACCGCGGGGGAGCCGTGGGCTTTCTTT.